Following are 31 T cell receptor beta chains from one sample sequenced in a study of control samples from healthy donors and cancer patients (TCRdb year 2020). Libraries were prepared through the immunoSEQ multiplex PCR assay. TCRdb re-hosts the immuneACCESS table, in-frame sequences only. Its copies lack some clones; in the studies checked, an unresolved V gene accounts for under half of them, and the cause for the rest is not known. For this sample the table gives 20,000 to 30,000 clones, of which roughly 91% were detected only once. Clones ranked in the top ten supply about an eighth of the sample. The sequencing input was PBMCs. The receptor set was obtained from a man aged 50 to 60 with lung cancer.

The chain recombines TRBV6-1 with TRBJ2-1; weak D call: TRBD2 (6 bases). CDR3 length: 17 residues. V gave up 2 bases and J gave up 0 bases, with 14 bases separating them. Germline lookup yields CDR1 MNHNS and CDR2 SASEGT. The CDR3 region is CASSEFGGTLSYNEQFF. CDR3 nucleotides: TGTGCCAGCAGTGAATTTGGGGGGACCCTCTCCTACAATGAGCAGTTCTTC.

This CDR3 is CASSLGTRISTDTQYF. In DNA form, the CDR3 reads TGTGCCAGCAGCTTAGGAACTAGGATCAGCACAGATACGCAGTATTTT. The gene calls are TRBV7-2 and TRBJ2-3; D is possibly TRBD2 (5 bases). This CDR3 is built from 16 residues. The V gene lost 1 base and the J gene lost 0 bases, with 11 bases spanning the gap. The V gene's germline CDR1 is SGHTA and CDR2 FQGNSA.

This rearrangement joins TRBV27 to TRBJ1-5; D remains ambiguous. In germline, CDR1 is MNHEY, CDR2 SMNVEV (reference sequence). This CDR3 has 13 residues. Trimming left V 3 bases short and J 5 bases short, with 8 bases between. The CDR3 nucleotides read TGTGCCAGCAGTTTTGGGAGGGATCAGCCCCAGCATTTT. It specifies CASSFGRDQPQHF.

This clone was recorded once. The sample contains more than one DNA sequence encoding this CDR3. The V gene is TRBV27, the J gene TRBJ2-3, with D hard to call. This CDR3 spans 13 amino acids. V gave up 3 bases and J gave up 4 bases, with 8 bases separating them. Germline V CDR1 and CDR2: MNHEY, SMNVEV (reference sequence). This CDR3 is CASSFSGPDTQYF. In DNA form, the CDR3 reads TGTGCCAGCAGTTTCTCGGGCCCAGATACGCAGTATTTT.

This clone came up once. The chain employs TRBV5-1 and TRBJ1-4, with D unclear. Germline V gene data show CDR1 as SGHRS and CDR2 as YFSETQ. The V end was cut by 5 bases, the J end by 8 bases, with 16 bases between. The CDR3 is 14 residues long. The chain's CDR3 is CASRPTAEPEKLFF. CDR3 nucleotides: TGCGCCAGCAGACCAACAGCCGAACCCGAAAAACTGTTTTTT.

The chain joins TRBV7-2 to TRBJ2-5; 8 bases agree with TRBD1. This CDR3 has 14 residues. With V trimmed by 5 bases and J by 1 base, 3 bases remained unmatched. CDR1 SGHTA and CDR2 FQGNSA come from the germline V gene. Here the CDR3 DNA reads TGTGCCAGCAGCCAGGACAGGGCCCAAGAGACCCAGTACTTC. Its translation: CASSQDRAQETQYF.

The table lists this clone with a few counts. Within the sample, other DNA sequences also encode this same CDR3. The chain recombines TRBV19 with TRBJ1-6, with a weak D call TRBD1 (5 bases). V shed 1 base and J shed 8 bases, with 6 bases lying between them. Germline V gene lookup returns CDR1 LNHDA and CDR2 SQIVND (reference sequence). CDR3 size: 13 residues. CDR3 bases: TGTGCCAGTAGTATAGGGGGGGATTCACCCCTCCACTTT. Encoded protein: CASSIGGDSPLHF.

The V gene is TRBV7-3, the J gene TRBJ2-3, with D tentatively TRBD2 (5 bases). Germline CDR1 is SGHTA and CDR2 is FQGTGA. The CDR3 is 16 amino acids. Trimming stripped 1 base from V and 1 base from J, with 12 bases between. CDR3 residues: CASSLRGISGTDTQYF. For the CDR3, the DNA is TGTGCCAGCAGCTTAAGAGGGATCTCAGGCACAGATACGCAGTATTTT.

This chain joins TRBV6-5 and TRBJ1-2, with D maybe TRBD1 (6 bases). The CDR3 extends over 13 amino acids. Germline lookup yields CDR1 MNHEY and CDR2 SVGAGI. Trimming removed 6 bases from V and 6 bases from J, with 14 bases in between. In DNA form, the CDR3 reads TGTGCCAGCAGACAAACAGGGATTGATGGCTACACCTTC. It specifies CASRQTGIDGYTF.

The J gene is TRBJ2-5, the V gene TRBV7-2; D possibly matches TRBD1 or TRBD2 (5 bases each). The germline V gene has CDR1 SGHTA and CDR2 FQGNSA. This CDR3 has 14 residues. V lost 0 bases and J lost 5, with 10 bases in between. CDR3 nucleotides: TGTGCCAGCAGCTTAGCTTGGGGGATGGAGACCCAGTACTTC. Translated, it gives CASSLAWGMETQYF.

The rearrangement uses TRBV3-1 (or the pseudogene TRBV3-2) and TRBJ1-2; D remains unclear. The CDR3 has 17 amino acids. V was trimmed by 4 bases and J by 2 bases, leaving 20 bases between them. The germline V gene has CDR1 LGHDT and CDR2 YNNKEL (reference sequence). The CDR3 reads CASSPKKIHKGNYGYTF. The CDR3 coding sequence is TGTGCCAGCAGCCCGAAGAAAATCCACAAGGGAAACTATGGCTACACCTTC.

The chain is built from TRBV19 and TRBJ1-6, with D tentatively TRBD1 (5 bases). This CDR3 contains 16 residues. The V end was cut by 0 bases, the J end by 14 bases, with 20 bases between. Germline V gene sequence: CDR1 LNHDA, CDR2 SQIVND (reference sequence). For the CDR3, the DNA is TGTGCCAGTAGTATAGATCGAGGGCGGGGGGGTTTCACCCTCCACTTT. Encoded protein: CASSIDRGRGGFTLHF. Complete variable domain (other parts from reference TRBV19 and TRBJ1-6): DGGITQSPKYLFRKEGQNVTLSCEQNLNHDAMYWYRQDPGQGLRLIYYSQIVNDFQKGDIAEGYSVSREKKESFPLTVTSAQKNPTAFYLCASSIDRGRGGFTLHFGNGTRLTVT.

This chain links TRBV6-4 with TRBJ2-5; 14 nucleotides line up with TRBD2. Germline V CDR1 and CDR2: MRHNA, SNTAGT. The CDR3 runs 16 residues. V lost 6 bases to trimming and J lost 2 bases; unmatched junction nucleotides: 5. The CDR3 nucleotides are TGTGCCAGCAGCCATGGGACTAGCGGGAGACAAGAGACCCAGTACTTC. Translated, it gives CASSHGTSGRQETQYF.

The gene calls are TRBV18 and TRBJ2-5; the D is unclear. Germline CDR1 KGHSH, CDR2 LQKENI. Trimming shortened V by 3 bases and J by 5 bases, and 10 bases separated the two germline ends. The length of the CDR3 is 13 residues. The CDR3 DNA reads as TGTGCCAGCTCACCCCCGTCAGCCGAGACCCAGTACTTC. This codes for CASSPPSAETQYF.

The gene calls are TRBV5-5 and TRBJ2-7; D is uncertain. Germline loops: CDR1 SGHKS, CDR2 YYEKEE (reference sequence). This CDR3 is built from 13 residues. Trimming cost V 1 base and J 4 bases, with 9 bases left between them. CDR3 region: CASSLTEKYEQYF. CDR3 DNA: TGTGCCAGCAGCTTGACGGAGAAATACGAGCAGTACTTC.

The chain joins TRBV12-5 to TRBJ2-5, with 15 bases fitting TRBD2. The CDR3 has 17 residues. CDR1 is LGHNT, CDR2 FRNRAP, per germline. The junction had 9 bases not matched to a gene; V was cut back by 5 bases and J by 5 bases. For the CDR3, the DNA is TGTGCTAGTGGTGGCGGACTAGCGGGGGGGCCAGGGGAGACCCAGTACTTC. Its protein is CASGGGLAGGPGETQYF.

This chain uses TRBV18 with TRBJ1-2, with 10 positions matching TRBD1. Germline CDR1 KGHSH, CDR2 LQKENI. The J segment lost 6 bases and the V segment lost 3 bases, leaving 7 bases of the junction unmatched. The CDR3 extends over 15 amino acids. CDR3 sequence reads: CASSPMRQGADGYTF. CDR3 nucleotides: TGTGCCAGCTCACCTATGAGACAGGGGGCGGATGGCTACACCTTC.

The CDR3 reads CASSKGAASGNSPLHF. CDR3 DNA: TGTGCCAGCAGCAAAGGGGCAGCCTCGGGAAATTCACCCCTCCACTTT. The rearrangement links TRBV21-1 to TRBJ1-6. TRBV21-1 is a listed pseudogene. This CDR3 is built from 16 residues.

The chain combines TRBV3-1 (or the pseudogene TRBV3-2) with TRBJ1-2; no reliable D call. Per germline, CDR1 LGHDT and CDR2 YNNKEL (reference sequence). CDR3 length equals 12 residues. The germline V and J ends were trimmed by 8 bases and 1 base, with 8 bases remaining between them. CDR3 loop: CASAGINYGYTF. CDR3 sequence (DNA): TGTGCCAGCGCCGGGATTAACTATGGCTACACCTTC.

The chain combines TRBV19 with TRBJ1-1; 8 nucleotides match TRBD1. Germline CDR1 is LNHDA and CDR2 is SQIVND (reference sequence). Germline trimming cut 3 bases from V and 3 bases from J; bases unmatched to any gene: 6. The CDR3 length is 15 residues. The DNA of the CDR3 is TGTGCCAGTAGTATGCAGGGGGCCTCTGACACTGAAGCTTTCTTT. It translates to CASSMQGASDTEAFF.

The V and J genes are TRBV10-3 and TRBJ2-4; unclear D gene. Per the germline V gene, CDR1 is ENHRY and CDR2 is SYGVKD. CDR3 length: 14 residues. V lost 3 bases, J lost 0 bases, and 6 bases lay in between. CDR3 sequence reads: CAISDSSAKNIQYF. The CDR3 DNA sequence: TGTGCCATCAGTGACAGCTCAGCCAAAAACATTCAGTACTTC.

This chain links TRBV19 with TRBJ1-2; 8 nucleotides align to TRBD1. CDR3 length: 13 residues. Losses at the gene ends were 8 bases for V and 5 bases for J; bases not matched to a gene: 7. Germline V lookup: CDR1 LNHDA, CDR2 SQIVND (reference sequence). The CDR3 coding sequence is TGTGCCAGTGAGGACAGGGTGACTTATGGCTACACCTTC. Its protein product is CASEDRVTYGYTF.

The chain combines TRBV19 with TRBJ1-5; 8 nucleotides align to TRBD1. The CDR3 sequence is 15 residues long. V dropped 7 bases and J dropped 2; count of bases not matched to a gene: 7. The V gene's germline CDR1 is LNHDA and CDR2 SQIVND (reference sequence). CDR3 DNA sequence: TGTGCCAGTACTCCCGGGACAGGACGCAATCAGCCCCAGCATTTT. The encoded protein is CASTPGTGRNQPQHF.

The rearrangement uses TRBV18 and TRBJ2-4; the D is unclear. Between the trimmed V and J ends, which lost 3 bases and 0 bases, there was a span of 12 bases. Germline-derived CDR1 and CDR2 are KGHSH and LQKENI. The CDR3 covers 16 residues. The CDR3 reads CASSPKTTLAKNIQYF. The CDR3 nucleotides are TGTGCCAGCTCACCTAAGACGACACTAGCCAAAAACATTCAGTACTTC.

A single count supports this clone. V and J are TRBV7-6 and TRBJ1-3, with 7 bases matching TRBD1. V dropped 5 bases and J dropped 4; count of bases not matched to a gene: 14. From germline, CDR1 is SGHVS and CDR2 FNYEAQ. This CDR3 region has 17 residues. DNA for the CDR3: TGTGCCAGCAGCGCCCGACCGGGGTGGACAGGAGGAAACACCATATATTTT. It yields the protein CASSARPGWTGGNTIYF.

CDR3 sequence (DNA): TGTGCCAGCAGCGGAACGACTAATCCAGATACGCAGTATTTT. Protein: CASSGTTNPDTQYF. The chain carries TRBV2 and TRBJ2-3; perhaps TRBD2 as D (5 bases). This CDR3 is built from 14 residues. Trimming removed 6 bases from V and 4 bases from J, with 14 bases in between. Germline V CDR1 and CDR2: SNHLY, FYNNEI.

This clone was counted once. V and J are TRBV12-5 and TRBJ2-2; D unresolved. CDR3 length equals 13 residues. Trimming stripped 9 bases from V and 0 bases from J, with 8 bases between. Germline CDR1 and CDR2: LGHNT and FRNRAP. The CDR3 coding sequence is TGTGCTAGCCAGGCTACGAACACCGGGGAGCTGTTTTTT. It encodes CASQATNTGELFF.

This chain joins TRBV5-1 and TRBJ1-5; 7 nucleotides agree with TRBD1. With 2 bases clipped from V and 4 bases from J, the junction kept 3 bases outside the gene matches. There are 14 residues in the CDR3. The germline V gene encodes CDR1 SGHRS and CDR2 YFSETQ. CDR3 in amino acids: CASSFTGDNQPQHF. DNA of the CDR3: TGCGCCAGCAGCTTCACAGGGGATAATCAGCCCCAGCATTTT.

J is TRBJ1-1 and V is TRBV6-5, with a weak D call TRBD1 (5 bases). The CDR3 has 13 residues. Between the trimmed V and J ends, which lost 5 bases and 5 bases, there was a span of 12 bases. Germline CDR1 is MNHEY and CDR2 is SVGAGI. The CDR3, as DNA: TGTGCCAGCAGTCTTCAAGGGGATACTGAAGCTTTCTTT. Its protein product is CASSLQGDTEAFF.

This chain connects TRBV9 to TRBJ1-2; 9 nucleotides line up with TRBD1. The junction had 6 bases not matched to a gene; V was cut back by 5 bases and J by 7 bases. CDR3 length: 13 amino acids. Germline values: CDR1 SGDLS, CDR2 YYNGEE. The CDR3 DNA sequence: TGTGCCAGCAGTGGGACAGGGATGACTGGCTACACCTTC. Amino acids: CASSGTGMTGYTF.

The chain has TRBV25-1 and TRBJ2-1; 7 bases fit TRBD2. The germline gives CDR1 MGHDK, CDR2 SYGVNS. V shed 1 base and J 6 bases; nucleotides not matched to a gene: 9. The CDR3 is 16 residues long. CDR3 bases: TGTGCCAGCAGTGAATGGAGAGGGGAGGGCAGCAATGAGCAGTTCTTC. Its translation is CASSEWRGEGSNEQFF. Full variable domain (outside the CDR3, taken from reference TRBV25-1 and TRBJ2-1): EADIYQTPRYLVIGTGKKITLECSQTMGHDKMYWYQQDPGMELHLIHYSYGVNSTEKGDLSSESTVSRIRTEHFPLTLESARPSHTSQYLCASSEWRGEGSNEQFFGPGTRLTVL.